The following is a T cell receptor (beta chain) sequence with its context. Blood was collected, roughly 2.5 ml per donor. The CDR3 is 18 amino acids. From germline, CDR1 is LNHDA and CDR2 SQIVND (reference sequence). The sample belongs to a study of monozygotic twins with inflammatory bowel disease. TCR libraries each used 3,000 to 4,000 ng of total RNA. The UMIs contained a 6-nucleotide sample barcode. They were added by template switching during cDNA synthesis. TCRdb re-called the 5' RACE reads and catalogs CDR3 proteins one per entry, DNA excluded. Its listing shows 140,000 to 150,000 distinct CDR3 sequences.

The sequenced sample consisted of blood. V and J are TRBV19 and TRBJ2-2; checking the TCRdb D call of TRBD1 is not possible without DNA. This clonotype originated in a human donor with ulcerative colitis or Crohn's disease, or a healthy co-twin of an affected twin (not recorded which). Here the CDR3 reads CASSPPPLGPRYTGELFF.